This T cell receptor beta chain derives from a study of metastatic and nonmetastatic thyroid tumors. On the study more broadly: Repertoire data that came from the blood and tumor or nodule tissue of malignant and benign thyroid patients were compared.

TCRdb re-called the PCR reads through MiXCR. The sample includes a few thousand clones, 20% to 25% of them seen just once. There were no patients who had received any treatment before thyroid surgery. Between the trimmed V and J ends, which lost 9 bases and 4 bases, there was a span of 16 bases. The germline gives CDR1 SGHNT, CDR2 YENEEA. The CDR3 covers 13 residues. Sequenced: tumor tissue. This clonotype originated in a male donor with papillary thyroid cancer or a benign thyroid nodule (not recorded which). Some clones in this sample may be carry-over from other donors' samples. V usage is TRBV11-3 and J usage is TRBJ2-7; tentatively, D is TRBD1 or TRBD2 (5 bases each). The DNA of the CDR3 is TGTGCCAGTTCGGACACCTGGGGGTACGAGCAGTACTTC. It encodes CASSDTWGYEQYF.